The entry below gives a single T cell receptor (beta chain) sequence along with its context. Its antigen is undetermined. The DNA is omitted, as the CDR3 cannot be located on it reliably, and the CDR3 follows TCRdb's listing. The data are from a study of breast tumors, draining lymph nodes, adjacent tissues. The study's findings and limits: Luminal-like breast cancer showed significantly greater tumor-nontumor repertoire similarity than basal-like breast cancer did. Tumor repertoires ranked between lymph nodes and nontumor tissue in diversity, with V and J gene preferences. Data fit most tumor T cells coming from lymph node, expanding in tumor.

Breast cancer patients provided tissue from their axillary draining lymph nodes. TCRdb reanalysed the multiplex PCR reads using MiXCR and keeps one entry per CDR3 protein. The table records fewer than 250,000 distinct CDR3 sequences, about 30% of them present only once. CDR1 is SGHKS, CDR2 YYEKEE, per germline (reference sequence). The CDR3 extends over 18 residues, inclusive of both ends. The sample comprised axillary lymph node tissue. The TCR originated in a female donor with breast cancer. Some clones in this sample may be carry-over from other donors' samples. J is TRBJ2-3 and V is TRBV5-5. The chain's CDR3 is CDSSFYICSVLATDTQYF.